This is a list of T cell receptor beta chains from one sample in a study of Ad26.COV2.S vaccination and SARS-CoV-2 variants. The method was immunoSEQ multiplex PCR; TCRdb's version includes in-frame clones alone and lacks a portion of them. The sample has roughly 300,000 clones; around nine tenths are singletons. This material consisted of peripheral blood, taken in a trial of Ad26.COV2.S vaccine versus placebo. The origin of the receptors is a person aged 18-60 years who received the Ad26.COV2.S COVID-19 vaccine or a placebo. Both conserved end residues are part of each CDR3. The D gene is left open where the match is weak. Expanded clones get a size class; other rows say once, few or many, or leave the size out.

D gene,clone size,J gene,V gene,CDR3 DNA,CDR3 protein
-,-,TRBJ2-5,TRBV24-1,TGTGCCACCAGTGAACACAACATCCAGGGTCGGGAGACCCAGTACTTC,CATSEHNIQGRETQYF
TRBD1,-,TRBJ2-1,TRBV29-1,TGCAGCGTTGTCCCCCGGGACAGGATTTACAATGAGCAGTTCTTC,CSVVPRDRIYNEQFF
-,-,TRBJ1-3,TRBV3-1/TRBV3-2,TGTGCCAGCAGCCGGGAAGGAAACACCATATATTTT,CASSREGNTIYF
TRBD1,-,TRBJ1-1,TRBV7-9,TGTGCCAGCAGCTCATACAGGGGGCGGAACACTGAAGCTTTCTTT,CASSSYRGRNTEAFF
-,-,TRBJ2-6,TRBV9,TGTGCCAGCAGCGATCGGACAGAGCCCCTCTCTGGGGCCAACGTCCCGACTTTC,CASSDRTEPLSGANVPTF
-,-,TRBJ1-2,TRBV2,TGTGCCAGCAGTGGAAGGGCGGAGGTCTATGGCTACACCTTC,CASSGRAEVYGYTF
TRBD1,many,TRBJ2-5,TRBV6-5,TGTGCCAGCAGTACATACAGGGGGCCCCGAGAGACCCAGTACTTC,CASSTYRGPRETQYF
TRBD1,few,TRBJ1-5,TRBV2,TGTGCCAGCAGAGATGGGACAGGTTCTAATCAGCCCCAGCATTTT,CASRDGTGSNQPQHF
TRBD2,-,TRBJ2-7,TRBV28,TGTGCCAGCACACTAAGCGGGAGGAGTAAATACGAGCAGTACTTC,CASTLSGRSKYEQYF
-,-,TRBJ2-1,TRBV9,TGTGCCAGCAGCGCCGGTTCCCATGAGCAGTTCTTC,CASSAGSHEQFF
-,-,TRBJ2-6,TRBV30,TGTGCCTGGAGGAGGGGACGGGCTACCTCTGGGGCCAACGTCCTGACTTTC,CAWRRGRATSGANVLTF
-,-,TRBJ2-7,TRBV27,TGTGCCAGCAGTTTACGGATGGGTCCTTTTTACGAGCAGTACTTC,CASSLRMGPFYEQYF
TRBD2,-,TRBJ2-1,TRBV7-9,TGTGCCAGCAGCCTGAGCGGGGCTGGTATCAATGAGCAGTTCTTC,CASSLSGAGINEQFF
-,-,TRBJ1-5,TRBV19,TGTGCCAGTAGTATAGTAGATCAGCCCCAGCATTTT,CASSIVDQPQHF
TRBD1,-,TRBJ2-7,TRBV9,TGTGCCAGCAGCGTAGGGCCCCCCAGGGGGTCCTACGAGCAGTACTTC,CASSVGPPRGSYEQYF
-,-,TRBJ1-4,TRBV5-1,TGCGCCAGCAGCTTGGCCCCAGGGTCGGCTAATGAAAAACTGTTTTTT,CASSLAPGSANEKLFF
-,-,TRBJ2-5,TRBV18,TGTGCCAGCTCGCGTCGGGAGCCACAAGAGACCCAGTACTTC,CASSRREPQETQYF
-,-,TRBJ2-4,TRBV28,TGTGCCAGCAGTTTAGGAGTAAGCCAAGGGCTGGCCAAAAACATTCAGTACTTC,CASSLGVSQGLAKNIQYF
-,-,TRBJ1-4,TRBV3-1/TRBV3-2,TGTGCCAGCCTGGGGGGGTCCACTAATGAAAAACTGTTTTTT,CASLGGSTNEKLFF
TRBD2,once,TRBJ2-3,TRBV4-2,TGTGCCAGCAGCCAAGTCGGCGGGGGGGCGAGAGATACGCAGTATTTT,CASSQVGGGARDTQYF
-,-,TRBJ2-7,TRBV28,TGTGCCAGCAGCCGGACGGCCTACGAGCAGTACTTC,CASSRTAYEQYF
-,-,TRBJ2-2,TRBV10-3,TGTGCCATCAGTGAGTCGAGAGGCACCGGGGAGCTGTTTTTT,CAISESRGTGELFF
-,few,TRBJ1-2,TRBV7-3,TGTGCCAGCAGCTTACAACCCAACTATGGCTACACCTTC,CASSLQPNYGYTF
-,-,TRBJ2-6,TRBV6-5,TGTGCCAGCAGACCAGAGAGCTCTGGGGCCAACGTCCTGACTTTC,CASRPESSGANVLTF